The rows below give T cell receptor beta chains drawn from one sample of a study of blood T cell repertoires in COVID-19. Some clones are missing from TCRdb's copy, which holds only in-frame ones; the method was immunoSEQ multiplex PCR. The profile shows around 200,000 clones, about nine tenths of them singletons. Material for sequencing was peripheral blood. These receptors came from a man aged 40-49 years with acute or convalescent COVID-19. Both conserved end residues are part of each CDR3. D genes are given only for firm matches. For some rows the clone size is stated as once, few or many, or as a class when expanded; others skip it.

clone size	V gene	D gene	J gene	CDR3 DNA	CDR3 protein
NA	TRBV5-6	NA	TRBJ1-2	TGTGCCAGCAGTTTTCGGGACTCTAGGCCCTATGGCTACACCTTC	CASSFRDSRPYGYTF
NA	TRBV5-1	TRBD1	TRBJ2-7	TGCGCCAGCAGCTTAGGACAGGGGTTCAACGAGCAGTACTTC	CASSLGQGFNEQYF
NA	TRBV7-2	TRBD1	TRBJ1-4	TGTGCCAGCAGCTTAGCGGACAGGGTAAAACTGTTTTTT	CASSLADRVKLFF
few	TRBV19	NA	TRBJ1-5	TGTGCCAGTACCGGACTCACCCCTGGTCAGCCCCAGCATTTT	CASTGLTPGQPQHF
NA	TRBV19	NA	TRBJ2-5	TGTGCCTCCGGGGGAGAACAGACCCAGTACTTC	CASGGEQTQYF
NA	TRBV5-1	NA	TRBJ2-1	TGCGCCAGCAGCTTGGATCCGGTTGGTGAGCAGTTCTTC	CASSLDPVGEQFF
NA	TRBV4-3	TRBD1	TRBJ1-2	TGCGCCAGCAGCCAAGAGGGACAGGACACCTACACCTTC	CASSQEGQDTYTF
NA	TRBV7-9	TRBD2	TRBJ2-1	TGTGCCAGCAGCTTAGGGACTAGCGGGTCCAATGAGCAGTTCTTC	CASSLGTSGSNEQFF
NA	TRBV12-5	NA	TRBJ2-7	TGTGCTAGTGGTTTCAAATCCTACGAGCAGTACTTC	CASGFKSYEQYF
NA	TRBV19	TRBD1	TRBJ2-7	TGTGCCAGTAGTACGGACAGGGTTCGGGAGCAGTACTTC	CASSTDRVREQYF
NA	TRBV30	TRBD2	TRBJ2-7	TGTGCCTGGAGCCTGGGGGGGAGGACGGTGCAGTACTTC	CAWSLGGRTVQYF
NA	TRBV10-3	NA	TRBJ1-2	TGTGCCATCAGTGCGGGGACTGAGAATGGCTACACCTTC	CAISAGTENGYTF
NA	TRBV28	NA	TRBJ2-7	TGTGCCAGCAGTTACGGGGTCTCCTACGAGCAGTACTTC	CASSYGVSYEQYF
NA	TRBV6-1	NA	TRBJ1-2	TGTGCCAGCAGTGAAGCGCTTCATAACAGGATCTATGGCTACACCTTC	CASSEALHNRIYGYTF
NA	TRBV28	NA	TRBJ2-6	TGTGCCAGCAGTTTTCAGGGGCCCTCTGGGGCCAACGTCCTGACTTTC	CASSFQGPSGANVLTF
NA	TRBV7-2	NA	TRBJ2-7	TGTGCCAGCAGCTTAATCCCGAGGGAACACGAGCAGTACTTC	CASSLIPREHEQYF
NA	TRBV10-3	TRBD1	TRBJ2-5	TGTGCCATCAGTGGGGTGGCAGGGGGCCAAGAGACCCAGTACTTC	CAISGVAGGQETQYF
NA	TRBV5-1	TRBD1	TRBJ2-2	TGCGCCAGCAGCAAACAGGGGGCATCATTCACCGGGGAGCTGTTTTTT	CASSKQGASFTGELFF
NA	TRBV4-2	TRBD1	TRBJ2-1	TGTGCCAGCAGCCAAGCCGGGACAGGCTACGACGAGCAGTTCTTC	CASSQAGTGYDEQFF
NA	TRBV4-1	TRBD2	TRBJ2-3	TGCGCCAGCAGCCAAGAGCCTAGCGGGGGGGCCGGCACAGATACGCAGTATTTT	CASSQEPSGGAGTDTQYF
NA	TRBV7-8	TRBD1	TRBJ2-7	TGTGCCAGCAGCCGCGACAGGGACGAGCAGTACTTC	CASSRDRDEQYF
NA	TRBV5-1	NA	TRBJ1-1	TGCGCCAGCAGCATTTACACCTGGACAGAACGGAACACTGAAGCTTTCTTT	CASSIYTWTERNTEAFF
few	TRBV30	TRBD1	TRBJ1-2	TGTGCCTGGGGCCGGGACAGACCCTATGGCTACACCTTC	CAWGRDRPYGYTF
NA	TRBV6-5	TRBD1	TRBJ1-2	TGTGCCAGCAGCCCGGGACAGGGTCCAGGCTATGGCTACACCTTC	CASSPGQGPGYGYTF
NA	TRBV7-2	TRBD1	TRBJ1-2	TGTGCCAGCAGCCCTGACAGGGGGCGTGGGGATGGCTACACCTTC	CASSPDRGRGDGYTF
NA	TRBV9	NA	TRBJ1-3	TGTGCCAGCAGCGAGTCAGGGGTACCTGGAAACACCATATATTTT	CASSESGVPGNTIYF
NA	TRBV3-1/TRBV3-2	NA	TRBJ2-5	TGTGCCAGCAGCCAAGACCCAGGGGAGACCCAGTACTTC	CASSQDPGETQYF
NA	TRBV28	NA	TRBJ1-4	TGTGCCAGCAGTCCCCTGGACAGATTCAATGAAAAACTGTTTTTT	CASSPLDRFNEKLFF
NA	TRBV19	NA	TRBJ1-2	TGTGCCAGTAGTTCCAGGGAGGTAGTCTATGGCTACACCTTC	CASSSREVVYGYTF
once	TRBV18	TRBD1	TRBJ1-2	TGTGCCAGCTCACCTCCTGACAGGGGAGCTAACTATGGCTACACCTTC	CASSPPDRGANYGYTF
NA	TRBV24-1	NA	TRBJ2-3	TGTGCCACCAGTGATCCCCCAGTTCATACGCAGTATTTT	CATSDPPVHTQYF
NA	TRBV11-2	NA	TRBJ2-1	TGTGCCAGCAGCATCAGGGCAGGGCAGTTCTTC	CASSIRAGQFF
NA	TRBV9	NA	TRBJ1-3	TGTGCCAGCGCGCGGGGGCCTAGCTCTGGAAACACCATATATTTT	CASARGPSSGNTIYF
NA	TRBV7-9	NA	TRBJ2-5	TGTGCCAGCAGCTTAGTTGAGGGGTTAGCGGTACAAGAGACCCAGTACTTC	CASSLVEGLAVQETQYF
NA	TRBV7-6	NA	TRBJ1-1	TGTGCCAGCAGCCCTCAGGTAGTGAACACTGAAGCTTTCTTT	CASSPQVVNTEAFF
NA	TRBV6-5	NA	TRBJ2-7	TGTGCCAGCAGGGCCGTATACACCTACGAGCAGTACTTC	CASRAVYTYEQYF
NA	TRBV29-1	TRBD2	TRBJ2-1	TGCAGCGTGGAAGGCTGGAGCGGGGGGAATGAGCAGTTCTTC	CSVEGWSGGNEQFF
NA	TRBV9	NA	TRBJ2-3	TGTGCCAGCAGCGTAGACACTACCACAGATACGCAGTATTTT	CASSVDTTTDTQYF
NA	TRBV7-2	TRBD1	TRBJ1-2	TGTGCCAGCAGCTTAAACAGGGGGCGACGGCACTATGGCTACACCTTC	CASSLNRGRRHYGYTF
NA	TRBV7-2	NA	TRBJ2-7	TGTGCCAGCAGCTTTTATCCTAATGAGCAGTACTTC	CASSFYPNEQYF
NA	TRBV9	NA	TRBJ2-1	TGTGCCAGCAGCGTAGGGAGCGGCGGCTACAATGAGCAGTTCTTC	CASSVGSGGYNEQFF
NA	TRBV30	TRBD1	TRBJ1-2	TGTGCCTGGAGCCGGGACAGTACTAACTATGGCTACACCTTC	CAWSRDSTNYGYTF
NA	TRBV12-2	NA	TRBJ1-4	TGTGCAAGTCGCTCGTTTCGAGACAGGGCAACTAATGAAAAACTGTTTTTT	CASRSFRDRATNEKLFF